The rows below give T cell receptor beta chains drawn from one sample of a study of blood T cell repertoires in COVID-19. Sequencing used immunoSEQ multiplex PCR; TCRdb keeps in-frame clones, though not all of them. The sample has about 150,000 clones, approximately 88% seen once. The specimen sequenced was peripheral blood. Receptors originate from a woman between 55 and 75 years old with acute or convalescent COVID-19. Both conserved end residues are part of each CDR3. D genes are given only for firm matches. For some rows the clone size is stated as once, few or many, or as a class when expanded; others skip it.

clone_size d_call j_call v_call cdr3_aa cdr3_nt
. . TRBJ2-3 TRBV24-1 CATSDPTSTDTQYF TGTGCCACCAGTGACCCGACATCCACAGATACGCAGTATTTT
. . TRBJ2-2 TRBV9 CASSVEGRGSAIGTGELFF TGTGCCAGCAGCGTAGAAGGTAGGGGCTCCGCAATAGGCACCGGGGAGCTGTTTTTT
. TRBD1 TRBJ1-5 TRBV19 CASSSRDRDNQPQHF TGTGCCAGTAGCTCCCGGGACAGGGACAATCAGCCCCAGCATTTT
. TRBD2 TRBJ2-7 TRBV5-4 CASSPSGVSYEQYF TGTGCCAGCAGCCCTAGCGGGGTCTCCTACGAGCAGTACTTC
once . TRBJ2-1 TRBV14 CASSPGYNEQFF TGTGCCAGCAGCCCCGGTTACAATGAGCAGTTCTTC
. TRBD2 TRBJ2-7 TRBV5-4 CASSSGAGGSYEQYF TGTGCCAGCAGCTCCGGAGCGGGGGGTTCCTACGAGCAGTACTTC
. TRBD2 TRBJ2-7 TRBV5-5 CASSLAGTSIYEQYF TGTGCCAGCAGCTTGGCTGGGACTAGCATATACGAGCAGTACTTC
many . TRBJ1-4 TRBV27 CASRPSPGVETNEKLFF TGTGCCAGCAGACCATCTCCAGGGGTAGAAACTAATGAAAAACTGTTTTTT
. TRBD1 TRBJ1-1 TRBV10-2 CASSPTGEDTEAFF TGCGCCAGCAGCCCGACAGGGGAGGACACTGAAGCTTTCTTT
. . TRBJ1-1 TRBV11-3 CASSSSGGLGNTEAFF TGTGCCAGCAGCTCGTCGGGGGGGCTGGGGAACACTGAAGCTTTCTTT
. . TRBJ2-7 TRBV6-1 CASSDLSYEQYF TGTGCCAGCAGTGACCTCTCCTACGAGCAGTACTTC
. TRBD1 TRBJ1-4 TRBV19 CASNTPGQGTTNEKLFF TGTGCCAGTAATACACCGGGACAGGGGACAACTAATGAAAAACTGTTTTTT
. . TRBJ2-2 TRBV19 CASSMEGPRKFGGELFF TGTGCCAGTAGTATGGAGGGGCCGCGAAAGTTCGGCGGGGAGCTGTTTTTT
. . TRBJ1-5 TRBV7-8 CASSLVPRIGVSNQPQHF TGTGCCAGCAGCTTAGTCCCCAGAATAGGGGTTAGCAATCAGCCCCAGCATTTT
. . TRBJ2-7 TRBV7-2 CASSLFAGDTREQYF TGTGCCAGCAGCTTATTCGCAGGGGATACCAGGGAGCAGTACTTC
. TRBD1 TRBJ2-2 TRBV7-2 CASSLDRGTNTGELFF TGTGCCAGCAGCTTAGACAGGGGAACGAACACCGGGGAGCTGTTTTTT
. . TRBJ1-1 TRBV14 CASSRRANTEAFF TGTGCCAGCAGCCGGAGGGCGAACACTGAAGCTTTCTTT
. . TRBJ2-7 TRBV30 CAWSVRQVPYEQYF TGTGCCTGGAGTGTAAGACAGGTCCCCTACGAGCAGTACTTC
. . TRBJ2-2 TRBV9 CASSPALVGRYTGELFF TGTGCCAGCAGCCCTGCGCTAGTGGGGCGGTATACCGGGGAGCTGTTTTTT
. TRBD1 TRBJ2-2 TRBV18 CASSPPGTEGAGELFF TGTGCCAGCTCACCTCCCGGGACAGAAGGGGCCGGGGAGCTGTTTTTT
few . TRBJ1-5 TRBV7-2 CASSLVEGRVSPQHF TGTGCCAGCAGCTTAGTCGAGGGAAGGGTTTCACCCCAGCATTTT
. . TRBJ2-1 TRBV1 CTSSPGTVEGEQFF TGCACCAGCAGCCCTGGGACTGTCGAGGGGGAGCAGTTCTTC
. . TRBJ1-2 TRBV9 CASSSWTAGNYGYTF TGTGCCAGCAGCTCCTGGACGGCGGGAAACTATGGCTACACCTTC